The 4 T cell receptor beta chains listed next were all sequenced from one sample in a study of cytotoxic CD8 clonotypes in ibrutinib-treated CLL. The protocol was immunoSEQ multiplex PCR, while the TCRdb copy is restricted to in-frame clones and leaves out a portion. The sample lists 40,000 to 50,000 clones; about three fifths were seen once. The source material was PBMCs, sampled after 24 months of ibrutinib treatment. The receptors stem from a human donor with chronic lymphocytic leukemia.

The V call is TRBV6-1, the J call TRBJ1-2; no reliable D call. V gave up 5 bases and J gave up 8 bases, with 15 bases separating them. CDR1 and CDR2 (germline): MNHNS, SASEGT. CDR3 size: 13 residues. CDR3 amino acids: CASSQGRAGGYTF. CDR3 sequence (DNA): TGTGCCAGCAGTCAAGGGCGGGCCGGCGGCTACACCTTC.

The rearrangement uses TRBV4-1 and TRBJ1-3, with no clear D. CDR1 and CDR2 from the germline V gene are MGHRA and YSYEKL. CDR3 length: 15 residues. Deletions cut 0 bases from V and 0 bases from J, with 6 bases between. The CDR3 DNA is TGCGCCAGCAGCCAAGATTGGGCCTCTGGAAACACCATATATTTT. Its protein is CASSQDWASGNTIYF.

This clone was observed once. This CDR3 reads CASSYGTGGGYTF. The CDR3 bases are TGTGCCAGCAGTTACGGGACAGGGGGTGGCTACACCTTC. V is TRBV6-5 and J is TRBJ1-2; 11 bases line up with TRBD1. V lost 2 bases and J lost 7; bases outside the gene matches: 0. CDR1 is MNHEY and CDR2 is SVGAGI in the germline V gene. The CDR3 is 13 residues long.

The chain carries TRBV7-6 and TRBJ2-7; D is possibly TRBD1 (6 bases). The CDR3 spans 13 residues. Trimming pared 2 bases from V and 3 bases from J, leaving 8 bases between. CDR1 and CDR2 (germline): SGHVS, FNYEAQ. The CDR3 DNA reads as TGTGCCAGCAGCTTAAACAGGGACTACGAGCAGTACTTC. It is translated as CASSLNRDYEQYF.